The rows below give T cell receptor beta chains drawn from one sample of a study of T cells after yellow fever vaccination. A single record per CDR3 protein comes from TCRdb applying MiXCR to the 5' RACE reads. The data hold fewer than 100,000 distinct CDR3 sequences, with around 9.8% observed a single time. The sequences come from CD8+ T cells not binding an NS4B(214-222) dextramer, sorted from PBMCs, collected about 2 weeks after the first yellow fever vaccination. These receptors came from a man aged 18 to 29 who received the YFV17D yellow fever vaccine. Each CDR3 is given with its conserved first and last residue. The D gene is left open where the match is weak. The size field is filled for only some rows; it gives once, few, many or a size class.

. | few | TRBJ1-6 | TRBV6-5 | 18 | TGTGCCAGCAGTTACTCAGAGGCCGGTTGGGCAAGTAATTCACCCCTCCACTTT | CASSYSEAGWASNSPLHF
. | . | TRBJ1-1 | TRBV6-2/TRBV6-3 | 12 | TGTGCCAGCAGTGACTACAGGGTTCATGCTTTCTTT | CASSDYRVHAFF
. | . | TRBJ1-6 | TRBV7-2 | 14 | TGTGCCAGCAGCCCGACCCCAGGGCGATCACCCCTCCACTTT | CASSPTPGRSPLHF
. | . | TRBJ2-1 | TRBV9 | 15 | TGTGCCAGCAGCGGATGGGGGACCTCCTACAATGAGCAGTTCTTC | CASSGWGTSYNEQFF
. | . | TRBJ1-2 | TRBV3-1 | 15 | TGTGCCAGCAGCCAACCGGGTCGAGAGGCCTATGGCTACACCTTC | CASSQPGREAYGYTF
. | . | TRBJ1-1 | TRBV20-1 | 15 | TGCAGTGCTGCACCTCAAGGGGCCGAGAACACTGAAGCTTTCTTT | CSAAPQGAENTEAFF
TRBD1 | few | TRBJ2-5 | TRBV7-9 | 14 | TGTGCCAGCAGCGCGAGGGACAGCCAAGAGACCCAGTACTTC | CASSARDSQETQYF
. | few | TRBJ1-1 | TRBV4-1 | 13 | TGCGCCAGCAGCCAAGTTGTGGACACTGAAGCTTTCTTT | CASSQVVDTEAFF
. | many | TRBJ2-1 | TRBV12-3/TRBV12-4 | 11 | TGTGCCAGCAGCCATGGTTATGAGCAGTTCTTC | CASSHGYEQFF
. | few | TRBJ2-7 | TRBV6-1 | 14 | TGTGCCAGCAATAAATTTGGGTTCTCACACGAGCAGTACTTC | CASNKFGFSHEQYF
TRBD2 | . | TRBJ2-3 | TRBV2 | 15 | TGTGCCAGCACCTGGGAGGGATCTCTCTCAGATACGCAGTATTTT | CASTWEGSLSDTQYF
TRBD2 | many | TRBJ2-1 | TRBV4-3 | 16 | TGCGCCAGCAGCCAAGGAGCGGGGGGGCCGAACAATGAGCAGTTCTTC | CASSQGAGGPNNEQFF
. | many | TRBJ1-2 | TRBV24-1 | 12 | TGTGCCACCAGCAGGACGGATTATGGCTACACCTTC | CATSRTDYGYTF
. | few | TRBJ1-2 | TRBV7-3 | 16 | TGTGCCAGCAGCTTATCCCCTCCCGACGGCCCCTATGGCTACACCTTC | CASSLSPPDGPYGYTF
. | . | TRBJ1-4 | TRBV20-1 | 17 | TGCAGTGCTAGAGCGCGTCTACGGCAGACAACTAATGAAAAACTGTTTTTT | CSARARLRQTTNEKLFF
. | many | TRBJ2-7 | TRBV27 | 13 | TGTGCCAGCAGTTTAACAGGTTCCTACGAGCAGTACTTC | CASSLTGSYEQYF
TRBD2 | . | TRBJ2-3 | TRBV4-3 | 17 | TGCGCCAGCAGCCAAGACGAGCTAGCGGTAAACACAGATACGCAGTATTTT | CASSQDELAVNTDTQYF
. | few | TRBJ2-7 | TRBV4-3 | 13 | TGCGCCAGCAGCCAAGACAGCACCTACGAGCAGTACTTC | CASSQDSTYEQYF
. | . | TRBJ2-3 | TRBV10-3 | 15 | TGTGCCATCAGGAGCGACCAGTACTACACAGATACGCAGTATTTT | CAIRSDQYYTDTQYF
. | . | TRBJ2-2 | TRBV4-3 | 14 | TGCGCCAGCAGCCAAGAGGGTACTATCCAAGAGCTGTTTTTT | CASSQEGTIQELFF
TRBD2 | few | TRBJ2-3 | TRBV5-1 | 15 | TGCGCCAGCGCCCGGTGGGGGGGTAGCACAGATACGCAGTATTTT | CASARWGGSTDTQYF
. | few | TRBJ2-6 | TRBV12-3/TRBV12-4 | 13 | TGTGCCAGCAGTATATCTGGGGCCAACGTCCTGACTTTC | CASSISGANVLTF
TRBD1 | . | TRBJ1-2 | TRBV4-2 | 15 | TGTGCCAGCAGCCAAGTGACAGAGGGGGCGAATGGCTACACCTTC | CASSQVTEGANGYTF
. | . | TRBJ2-5 | TRBV29-1 | 17 | TGCAGCGTTGAAGTCCTTGAAATGGACAGAAACCAAGAGACCCAGTACTTC | CSVEVLEMDRNQETQYF
TRBD2 | . | TRBJ2-1 | TRBV5-5 | 15 | TGTGCCAGCAGCTCTAGCGGGGGCGCATACAATGAGCAGTTCTTC | CASSSSGGAYNEQFF
. | few | TRBJ2-1 | TRBV12-5 | 12 | TGTGCTAGTGGTTTGGTACCGAGTGAGCAGTTCTTC | CASGLVPSEQFF
. | . | TRBJ2-2 | TRBV19 | 15 | TGTGCCAGTAGTATAGTTCCAGGAAACACCGGGGAGCTGTTTTTT | CASSIVPGNTGELFF
. | few | TRBJ1-5 | TRBV5-1 | 10 | TGCCCTGCGGGTACCTGGCCCCAGCATTTT | CPAGTWPQHF
. | few | TRBJ1-1 | TRBV25-1 | 12 | TGTGCCAGCAGCCTTACTTACACTGAAGCTTTCTTT | CASSLTYTEAFF
TRBD2 | many | TRBJ2-2 | TRBV6-1 | 15 | TGTGCCAGCAGACCTCGGGGGGTGAACACCGGGGAGCTGTTTTTT | CASRPRGVNTGELFF
. | . | TRBJ2-2 | TRBV11-3 | 16 | TGTGCCAGCAGCTCCGGACTGAGCAAGTACACCGGGGAGCTGTTTTTT | CASSSGLSKYTGELFF
. | many | TRBJ2-4 | TRBV29-1 | 14 | TGCAGCGTTGAACTGGATGGAGCCAAAAACATTCAGTACTTC | CSVELDGAKNIQYF
. | . | TRBJ1-5 | TRBV27 | 14 | TGTGCCAGCAGTTTAGCAGGTGTAGATCAGCCCCAGCATTTT | CASSLAGVDQPQHF
. | . | TRBJ2-1 | TRBV12-3/TRBV12-4 | 13 | TGTGCCAGCAGTTTCCTGCCCTACAATGAGCAGTTCTTC | CASSFLPYNEQFF
TRBD1 | few | TRBJ1-1 | TRBV18 | 16 | TGTGCCAGCTCACCAATACCATGGACAGGGAACACTGAAGCTTTCTTT | CASSPIPWTGNTEAFF
TRBD2 | . | TRBJ2-7 | TRBV20-1 | 15 | TGCAGTGCTGGGGGGACTAGCGGGACCTTCTACGAGCAGTACTTC | CSAGGTSGTFYEQYF
TRBD2 | . | TRBJ2-1 | TRBV19 | 15 | TGTGCCAGCACCCCTCTGGGGGGGGGTTACAATGAGCAGTTCTTC | CASTPLGGGYNEQFF
. | few | TRBJ2-2 | TRBV6-5 | 14 | TGTGCCAGCAGTTACGGAGTGAACACCGGGGAGCTGTTTTTT | CASSYGVNTGELFF
TRBD1 | few | TRBJ2-7 | TRBV5-1 | 13 | TGCGCCAGCAGCGGGGACAGGAACTACGAGCAGTACTTC | CASSGDRNYEQYF
. | . | TRBJ2-7 | TRBV7-8 | 13 | TGTGCCAGCAGCCCCGGACATATTTACGAGCAGTACTTC | CASSPGHIYEQYF
TRBD2 | few | TRBJ2-3 | TRBV7-2 | 15 | TGTGCCGGATCACTTAGCGGGGGGGCTGGGGATACGCAGTATTTT | CAGSLSGGAGDTQYF
TRBD2 | many | TRBJ2-1 | TRBV5-1 | 16 | TGCGCCAGCAGCGCTCCTAGCGGGGGGATCTTGGATGAGCAGTTCTTC | CASSAPSGGILDEQFF
. | . | TRBJ1-2 | TRBV7-2 | 15 | TGTGCCAGCAGCTCCCCCCAGTGGGGGGCAGGTGGCTACACCTTC | CASSSPQWGAGGYTF
. | many | TRBJ1-3 | TRBV4-1 | 15 | TGCGCCAGCAGCCCTACACAGAACTCTGGAAACACCATATATTTT | CASSPTQNSGNTIYF